Presented here are 5 T cell receptor beta chains from one specimen sequenced in a study of shared clonotypes between healthy human individuals. The repertoire was sequenced with immunoSEQ multiplex PCR; TCRdb's copy has only in-frame clones and lacks some. The data hold millions of clones, with 95% observed a single time. The sample was naive CD4+ T cells sorted from blood. The subset here: CD45RA+ positively selected. All receptors come from a man younger than 30 in good health.

The chain is built from TRBV6-5 and TRBJ2-7, with D uncertain. The germline gives CDR1 MNHEY, CDR2 SVGAGI. CDR3 length: 13 residues. Trimming cost V 6 bases and J 0 bases, with 9 bases left between them. The CDR3 is CASSRTYSYEQYF. The CDR3, as DNA: TGTGCCAGCAGCAGGACGTACTCCTACGAGCAGTACTTC.

The V gene is TRBV30, the J gene TRBJ2-2; D is possibly TRBD1 (6 bases). Germline V gene lookup returns CDR1 GTSNPN and CDR2 SVGIG (reference sequence). Trimming took 5 bases from V and 7 from J, leaving 14 bases between them. CDR3 length: 13 amino acids. The CDR3 bases are TGTGCCTGGGGAACAGGGTACGACGGGGAGCTGTTTTTT. Its translation is CAWGTGYDGELFF.

V gene TRBV30 combines with J gene TRBJ2-7, with D unclear. This CDR3 is 12 amino acids long. The ends were cut back, 5 bases at V and 2 bases at J, with 10 bases in the middle. Looked up from germline, CDR1 is GTSNPN and CDR2 is SVGIG (reference sequence). CDR3 region: CAWGGPAYEQYF. CDR3 coding DNA: TGTGCCTGGGGCGGTCCAGCCTACGAGCAGTACTTC.

V usage is TRBV5-1 and J usage is TRBJ2-3; TRBD1 aligns across 8 bases. This CDR3 has 16 residues. CDR1 SGHRS and CDR2 YFSETQ come from the germline V gene. The V gene end was trimmed by 3 bases and the J gene end by 2 bases; junction bases not matched to a gene: 8. Written as DNA, the CDR3 is TGCGCCAGCAGCTCCGGACAGGGCTACAACACAGATACGCAGTATTTT. This codes for CASSSGQGYNTDTQYF.

J is TRBJ2-1 and V is TRBV5-1; 10 bases are shared with TRBD2. Germline CDR1 is SGHRS and CDR2 is YFSETQ. CDR3 length equals 13 residues. Trimming removed 3 bases from V and 9 bases from J; junction bases left unmatched: 3. The CDR3 here is CASSSLAGAEQFF. CDR3 bases: TGCGCCAGCAGCTCCCTAGCGGGAGCTGAGCAGTTCTTC. The full variable domain, its missing parts supplied by reference TRBV5-1 and TRBJ2-1, is KAGVTQTPRYLIKTRGQQVTLSCSPISGHRSVSWYQQTPGQGLQFLFEYFSETQRNKGNFPGRFSGRQFSNSRSEMNVSTLELGDSALYLCASSSLAGAEQFFGPGTRLTVL.